These 29 T cell receptor beta chains were sequenced from one sample in a study of cytomegalovirus exposure and HLA in healthy donors. Amplification used 60 Vbeta primers and 13 Jbeta primers. The repertoire was sequenced with immunoSEQ multiplex PCR; TCRdb's copy has only in-frame clones and lacks some. The sample gives around 150,000 clones, approximately 78% of which show up once; more than 8% is in the top ten. The sample taken for sequencing was PBMCs. The receptor set was obtained from a male donor in good health and CMV-seropositive.

CDR3 sequence: CASSHAGGGYGYTF. The CDR3 DNA is TGCGCCAGCAGCCACGCGGGGGGAGGATATGGCTACACCTTC. The rearrangement uses TRBV4-3 and TRBJ1-2; D may be TRBD1 (5 bases). This CDR3 is built from 14 residues. Per the germline V gene, CDR1 is LGHNA and CDR2 is YSLEER. Trimming cost V 3 bases and J 5 bases, with 13 bases left between them.

This chain uses TRBV5-8 with TRBJ1-3; D not certain. CDR1 and CDR2 (germline): SGHTS, YDEGEE. The CDR3 runs 14 residues. V was pared by 1 base and J by 3 bases, with 8 bases between. The CDR3 DNA follows: TGTGCCAGCAGCTTGTCGTGGAGTGGAAACACCATATATTTT. Encoded protein: CASSLSWSGNTIYF.

The chain carries TRBV7-9 and TRBJ1-1; D is unresolved. The CDR3 is 14 residues long. Trimming pared 5 bases from V and 0 bases from J, leaving 10 bases between. Looked up from germline, CDR1 is SEHNR and CDR2 is FQNEAQ (reference sequence). CDR3 in DNA: TGTGCCAGCAGCCCGAGAACTATGAACACTGAAGCTTTCTTT. This codes for CASSPRTMNTEAFF.

Regarding this clone: This sample includes further DNA sequences coding for the same CDR3. This chain connects TRBV5-1 to TRBJ1-2; TRBD1 agrees at 8 bases. The germline gives CDR1 SGHRS, CDR2 YFSETQ. CDR3 length: 17 amino acids. J lost 8 bases, V lost 2 bases, and 17 bases had no gene match. The CDR3 loop reads CASSFAGQDFSYRGYTF. For the CDR3, the DNA is TGCGCCAGCAGCTTCGCGGGACAGGACTTTTCCTATCGAGGCTACACCTTC.

The chain employs TRBV7-9 and TRBJ2-7, with 7 nucleotides matching TRBD1. CDR1 and CDR2 from the germline V gene are SEHNR and FQNEAQ (reference sequence). The CDR3 runs 14 residues. J gave up 4 bases and V 1 base, and 4 bases lay outside the gene matches. CDR3 protein: CASSLEWDSYEQYF. The CDR3 DNA reads TGTGCCAGCAGCTTAGAATGGGACAGTTACGAGCAGTACTTC. Together with reference TRBV7-9 and TRBJ2-7, the CDR3 gives the full variable domain: DTGVSQNPRHKITKRGQNVTFRCDPISEHNRLYWYRQTLGQGPEFLTYFQNEAQLEKSRLLSDRFSAERPKGSFSTLEIQRTEQGDSAMYLCASSLEWDSYEQYFGPGTRLTVT.

The chain combines TRBV7-9 with TRBJ2-1; the match to TRBD2 covers 9 bases. The junction had 10 bases not matched to a gene; V was cut back by 9 bases and J by 7 bases. This CDR3 has 14 residues. The germline CDR1 and CDR2 sequences are SEHNR and FQNEAQ (reference sequence). The CDR3 DNA reads TGTGCCAGTCCCGGGGGTAGCGGGGGTAATGAGCAGTTCTTC. Encoded protein: CASPGGSGGNEQFF.

The gene calls are TRBV5-1 and TRBJ2-5; D is perhaps TRBD1 (6 bases). The CDR3 totals 14 residues. Germline assignment: CDR1 SGHRS and CDR2 YFSETQ. V dropped 0 bases and J dropped 0 bases, with 6 bases sitting between them. In DNA form, the CDR3 reads TGCGCCAGCAGCTTGGCAGGGGACCAAGAGACCCAGTACTTC. This codes for CASSLAGDQETQYF.

This chain joins TRBV7-6 and TRBJ1-3; TRBD1 aligns across 7 bases. CDR1 and CDR2 (germline): SGHVS, FNYEAQ. This CDR3 region has 14 residues. Trimming took 2 bases from V and 6 from J; bases not matched to a gene: 4. The CDR3 nucleotides read TGTGCCAGCAGCTTAACAGGGGTGGAAAACACCATATATTTT. It yields the protein CASSLTGVENTIYF.

This clone was detected only once. The chain has TRBV5-1 and TRBJ1-3, with 9 bases that match TRBD1. The germline gives CDR1 SGHRS, CDR2 YFSETQ. The CDR3 loop spans 15 amino acids. V was pared by 6 bases and J by 0 bases, with 4 bases of the junction left unmatched. CDR3 in amino acids: CASMRTGDSGNTIYF. The CDR3 nucleotides are TGCGCCAGCATGAGGACAGGGGACTCTGGAAACACCATATATTTT.

The rearrangement uses TRBV4-1 and TRBJ1-3; no clear D gene. V shed 2 bases and J shed 0 bases, with 8 bases lying between them. The length of the CDR3 is 15 residues. Germline V gene data show CDR1 as MGHRA and CDR2 as YSYEKL. The CDR3 region has the DNA TGCGCCAGCAGCCAATTAGGACTCTCTGGAAACACCATATATTTT. Translated: CASSQLGLSGNTIYF.

The V and J genes are TRBV6-5 and TRBJ2-3, with TRBD2 matching over 10 bases. Trimming removed 6 bases from V and 5 bases from J; junction bases left unmatched: 5. Germline loops: CDR1 MNHEY, CDR2 SVGAGI. The CDR3 length is 14 residues. The DNA of the CDR3 is TGTGCCAGCAGCCTAGCGGGGGTAGGAGATACGCAGTATTTT. Protein: CASSLAGVGDTQYF.

The chain recombines TRBV7-2 with TRBJ1-2, with D possibly TRBD1 on 6 matching bases. V shed 6 bases and J shed 2 bases, with 19 bases lying between them. Germline CDR1 and CDR2: SGHTA and FQGNSA. CDR3 size: 16 residues. In DNA, the CDR3 is TGTGCCAGCAGTTATACCCGGGACACATTGAACTATGGCTACACCTTC. This codes for CASSYTRDTLNYGYTF.

This chain uses TRBV5-1 with TRBJ2-3; TRBD2 aligns across 10 bases. After removal of 1 base from V and 5 bases from J, the junction contained 10 bases not matched to a gene. Looked up from germline, CDR1 is SGHRS and CDR2 is YFSETQ. The CDR3 is made up of 17 amino acids. CDR3 DNA: TGCGCCAGCAGCTTGATTAGGCTAGCGGGAGTTGGAGATACGCAGTATTTT. Translation gives CASSLIRLAGVGDTQYF. The full variable domain, rest sourced from reference TRBV5-1 and TRBJ2-3, is KAGVTQTPRYLIKTRGQQVTLSCSPISGHRSVSWYQQTPGQGLQFLFEYFSETQRNKGNFPGRFSGRQFSNSRSEMNVSTLELGDSALYLCASSLIRLAGVGDTQYFGPGTRLTVL.

This chain uses TRBV11-2 with TRBJ1-1; D remains ambiguous. The CDR3 extends over 15 amino acids. Germline V gene lookup returns CDR1 SGHAT and CDR2 FQNNGV. V lost 5 bases to trimming and J lost 0 bases, with 13 bases between them. The CDR3 loop is CASSEGRLMNTEAFF. CDR3 bases: TGTGCCAGCAGCGAGGGCAGGTTGATGAACACTGAAGCTTTCTTT.

The V and J genes are TRBV19 and TRBJ2-3; the D gene is possibly TRBD1 (6 bases). Germline lookup yields CDR1 LNHDA and CDR2 SQIVND (reference sequence). V lost 3 bases and J 4 bases, leaving 14 bases between the germline ends. The CDR3 extends over 15 amino acids. DNA for the CDR3: TGTGCCAGTAGTATGGAAGGGGGTAGGGCAGATACGCAGTATTTT. It encodes CASSMEGGRADTQYF.

V usage is TRBV27 and J usage is TRBJ2-1, with TRBD2 identical over 9 bases. This CDR3 comprises 14 residues. Germline V CDR1 and CDR2: MNHEY, SMNVEV (reference sequence). The ends lost 4 bases at V and 6 bases at J; junction bases unmatched: 4. The DNA of the CDR3 is TGTGCCAGCAGTTCGGGTAGCGGGAGCAATGAGCAGTTCTTC. Amino acid sequence: CASSSGSGSNEQFF.

This chain links TRBV7-8 with TRBJ1-1, with 7 bases matching TRBD1. Trimming removed 1 base from V and 5 bases from J; junction bases left unmatched: 7. CDR3 length equals 15 residues. Germline CDR1 reads SGHVS; CDR2 reads FQNEAQ. In nucleotides, the CDR3 is TGTGCCAGCAGCTTAGGACAGGGTAGTCAGACTGAAGCTTTCTTT. It specifies CASSLGQGSQTEAFF.

The CDR3: CASSYRGRTYEQYF. The CDR3, as DNA: TGTGCCAGCAGTTATAGGGGCCGCACCTACGAGCAGTACTTC. This chain links TRBV6-5 with TRBJ2-7, with a weak D call TRBD1 (5 bases). The CDR3 totals 14 residues. In germline, CDR1 is MNHEY, CDR2 SVGAGI. Trimming left V 3 bases short and J 2 bases short, with 11 bases between.

This chain joins TRBV7-2 and TRBJ2-1; the D gene is possibly TRBD1 (6 bases). The CDR3 extends over 15 amino acids. CDR1 is SGHTA and CDR2 is FQGNSA in the germline V gene. V lost 2 bases and J lost 7, with 15 bases in between. In nucleotides, the CDR3 is TGTGCCAGCAGCTTAAACACAGGGACCTGGAATGAGCAGTTCTTC. Protein: CASSLNTGTWNEQFF.

V gene TRBV6-5 combines with J gene TRBJ2-1, with D perhaps TRBD1 (5 bases). The V gene's germline CDR1 is MNHEY and CDR2 SVGAGI. Trimming pared 6 bases from V and 10 bases from J, leaving 19 bases between. The CDR3 totals 14 residues. The CDR3 region is CASRGLSRPPEQFF. DNA of the CDR3: TGTGCCAGCAGGGGGCTATCACGCCCACCGGAGCAGTTCTTC.

V gene TRBV29-1 combines with J gene TRBJ2-4, with 7 bases matching TRBD1. V lost 6 bases, J lost 4 bases, and 0 bases stayed unmatched. The CDR3 has 11 residues. Germline values: CDR1 SQVTM, CDR2 ANQGSEA. For the CDR3, the DNA is TGCAGCGTGGGACAGAAAAACATTCAGTACTTC. This translates into CSVGQKNIQYF.

CDR3 amino acids: CASSDTKLTQGLAITYNEQFF. For the CDR3, the DNA is TGTGCCAGCAGTGACACAAAACTAACCCAGGGACTAGCTATTACCTACAATGAGCAGTTCTTC. The rearrangement uses TRBV6-4 and TRBJ2-1; 9 bases fit TRBD2. This CDR3 is 21 amino acids long. Germline values: CDR1 MRHNA, CDR2 SNTAGT. Trimming took 2 bases from V and 2 from J; bases not matched to a gene: 19.

The chain combines TRBV10-1 with TRBJ1-1; no definite D call. V was clipped by 6 bases and J by 2 bases, with 10 bases between them. Germline lookup yields CDR1 WNHNN and CDR2 SYGVQD (reference sequence). The CDR3 extends over 13 amino acids. CDR3 in DNA: TGCGCCAGCAGGCGGGGTCATAACACTGAAGCTTTCTTT. Protein product: CASRRGHNTEAFF.

This clone came up once. The CDR3 protein is CAVSPQETQYF. The CDR3 coding sequence is TGTGCCGTCTCTCCCCAAGAGACCCAGTACTTC. The V gene is TRBV30, the J gene TRBJ2-5; D remains ambiguous. This CDR3 is built from 11 residues. Trimming took off 8 bases at V and 1 base at J, with 8 bases between the two ends. Germline V gives CDR1 GTSNPN, CDR2 SVGIG (reference sequence).

The CDR3 loop reads CATSRAWATDTQYF. CDR3 coding DNA: TGTGCCACCAGCAGAGCGTGGGCCACAGATACGCAGTATTTT. The V gene is TRBV15, the J gene TRBJ2-3; D not resolved. With 1 base removed from V and 2 bases from J, the gap between germline ends came to 7 bases. From germline, CDR1 is LNHNV and CDR2 YYDKDF (reference sequence). CDR3 length: 14 amino acids.

This chain connects TRBV7-9 to TRBJ1-1; D gene uncertain. The CDR3 has 15 amino acids. CDR1 is SEHNR and CDR2 is FQNEAQ in the germline V gene (reference sequence). The V and J ends lost 0 bases and 4 bases respectively, with 12 bases between them. The CDR3 coding sequence is TGTGCCAGCAGCTTAGCGCTCGTTAGAGTCACTGAAGCTTTCTTT. Amino acids: CASSLALVRVTEAFF.

This chain links TRBV5-1 with TRBJ2-7, with 9 bases aligning to TRBD1. The CDR3 has 13 residues. Germline V CDR1 and CDR2: SGHRS, YFSETQ. With V trimmed by 4 bases and J by 6 bases, 5 bases remained unmatched. DNA of the CDR3: TGCGCCAGCAGCGGGACAGGGTCAGGCGAGCAGTACTTC. This gives the protein CASSGTGSGEQYF.

CDR3 nucleotide sequence: TGTGCCAGCAGTTTCGGACAGGTGCTCAATGAGCAGTTCTTC. Translated: CASSFGQVLNEQFF. The chain employs TRBV27 and TRBJ2-1; TRBD1 agrees at 7 bases. V lost 3 bases to trimming and J lost 6 bases; unmatched junction nucleotides: 5. CDR3 length equals 14 residues. CDR1 is MNHEY, CDR2 SMNVEV, per germline (reference sequence).

The chain links TRBV5-1 to TRBJ1-5; 7 nucleotides align to TRBD1. Trimming cost V 5 bases and J 2 bases; bases outside gene matches: 4. CDR1 is SGHRS, CDR2 YFSETQ, per germline. CDR3 length: 14 residues. The chain's CDR3 is CASRPDRGNQPQHF. The DNA for the CDR3 is TGCGCCAGCAGGCCCGACAGGGGCAATCAGCCCCAGCATTTT.